This entry lists 4 T cell receptor beta chains sequenced from one sample in a study of cytomegalovirus exposure and HLA in healthy donors (dated by TCRdb to 2015 to 2018). Library preparation used the immunoSEQ multiplex PCR assay. A mixture of 60 forward primers for TCR Vbeta segments and 13 reverse primers for TCR Jbeta segments was used in the multiplex PCR. The source is immuneACCESS, and TCRdb retained only in-frame sequences with V and J called. Part of the clones is not carried over; for the studies checked, unresolved V genes explain less than half of this, and the remainder is unexplained. Counted in this sample were roughly 190,000 clones; around 79% of them appeared once. The ten largest clones represent around 1.6% of the sample. The sequencing input was PBMCs. The receptors here all came from a woman aged 18 to 35 in good health and CMV-seronegative.

The genes are TRBV6-5 and TRBJ1-5; weak D call: TRBD1 (6 bases). CDR3 length equals 13 residues. With 6 bases removed from V and 5 bases from J, the gap between germline ends came to 11 bases. Germline V CDR1 and CDR2: MNHEY, SVGAGI. DNA for the CDR3: TGTGCCAGCAGGGGACGACAGGATCAGCCCCAGCATTTT. This gives the protein CASRGRQDQPQHF.

The chain uses TRBV10-3 and TRBJ1-1; D perhaps matches TRBD1 (6 bases). V was cut by 6 bases and J by 1 base, with 15 bases left in between. The CDR3 extends over 15 amino acids. Germline CDR1 ENHRY, CDR2 SYGVKD. The DNA of the CDR3 is TGTGCCATCAGAAGTCACAGGGATGCGAACACTGAAGCTTTCTTT. It codes for CAIRSHRDANTEAFF.

The CDR3: CASSPGTSGSYEQYF. In DNA, the CDR3 is TGTGCCAGCAGTCCCGGGACTAGCGGGAGCTACGAGCAGTACTTC. The V call is TRBV6-4, the J call TRBJ2-7; 14 bases line up with TRBD2. Per germline, CDR1 MRHNA and CDR2 SNTAGT. The CDR3 has 15 amino acids. Trimming removed 5 bases from V and 3 bases from J; junction bases left unmatched: 3.

The chain's CDR3 is CASSPSTGSDSPLHF. The CDR3 nucleotides are TGCGCCAGCAGCCCATCGACAGGTTCGGACTCACCCCTCCACTTT. The chain carries TRBV5-1 and TRBJ1-6, with D perhaps matching TRBD1 (6 bases). V gave up 4 bases and J gave up 10 bases, with 18 bases separating them. CDR3 length: 15 residues. Germline assignment: CDR1 SGHRS and CDR2 YFSETQ.